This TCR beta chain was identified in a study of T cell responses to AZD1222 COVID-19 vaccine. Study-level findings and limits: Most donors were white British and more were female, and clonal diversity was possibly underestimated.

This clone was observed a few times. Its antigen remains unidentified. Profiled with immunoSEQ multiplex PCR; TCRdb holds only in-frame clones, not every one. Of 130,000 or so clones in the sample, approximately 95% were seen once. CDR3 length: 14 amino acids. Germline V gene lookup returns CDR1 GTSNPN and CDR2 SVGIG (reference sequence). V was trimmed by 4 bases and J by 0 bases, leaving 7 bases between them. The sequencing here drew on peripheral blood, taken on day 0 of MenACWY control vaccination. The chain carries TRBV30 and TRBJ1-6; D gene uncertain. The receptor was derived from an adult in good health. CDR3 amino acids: CAWTRSSYNSPLHF. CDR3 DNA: TGTGCCTGGACCAGGAGCTCCTATAATTCACCCCTCCACTTT.